This TCR beta chain was recorded in a study of shared clonotypes between healthy human individuals. Germline V gives CDR1 WSHSY, CDR2 SAAADI. Trimming removed 1 base from V and 7 bases from J; junction bases left unmatched: 4. This CDR3 comprises 15 residues. Using immunoSEQ multiplex PCR, the repertoire was profiled, and TCRdb retains in-frame clones only, with some absent. The table lists millions of clones, 85% to 95% of them singletons. V usage is TRBV10-2 and J usage is TRBJ2-1; TRBD1 matches 10 bases. Material: naive CD4+ T cells sorted from blood. Subset denoted: CD45RA+ positively selected. The source is a man younger than 30 in good health. In nucleotides, the CDR3 is TGCGCCAGCAGTGAGTGGACAGGGGGGGGAAATGAGCAGTTCTTC. It codes for CASSEWTGGGNEQFF.